This TCR beta chain was recorded in a study of graft-versus-host responses after intestinal transplantation. Study-wide context: Anti-thymocyte globulin induction, then tacrolimus and steroids for about three years, went to all recipients. General study points: Graft-versus-host to host-versus-graft clonal ratios in allografts were high in patients with graft-donor T cell macrochimerism. Present in recipient marrow, GvH clones included some that appeared first in ileum or blood.

Profiling relied on immunoSEQ multiplex PCR, and the TCRdb table lists in-frame clones only, not all of them. The table lists 1,800 or so clones, 70% to 90% of them singletons, with about a sixth in the top ten. Processing was applied to graft tissue in order to liberate intraepithelial and lamina propria lymphocytes. The CDR3 length is 12 residues. V was clipped by 0 bases and J by 6 bases, with 6 bases between them. The germline CDR1 and CDR2 sequences are SGHRS and YFSETQ. In the case of this clone: Its antigen is as yet unknown.

The chain uses TRBV5-1 and TRBJ1-2; D is unclear. The clonotype was recovered from a human patient who received an intestinal transplant, so some T cells may come from the graft donor. Source: ileum tissue, taken 12 days after intestinal transplant. This CDR3 is CASSLVGDGYTF. The CDR3 nucleotides read TGCGCCAGCAGCTTGGTGGGCGATGGCTACACCTTC.